The clone carrying this TCR beta chain appeared a single time. This CDR3 spans 18 amino acids. Trimming at V came to 7 bases and at J to 7 bases, leaving 20 bases not matched to a gene. Germline-derived CDR1 and CDR2 are KGHDR and SFDVKD. These data are taken from a study of blood T cell repertoires in COVID-19. Study-wide background: Acute and convalescent COVID-19 specimens originated in the United States, Italy and Spain.

In the original analysis: For nucleated cells, counts were estimated from reference gene primer amplification. TCRdb keeps only in-frame clones here, not all; method: immunoSEQ multiplex PCR. The D gene and trimming were derived from the DNA, and the V and J assignments and clone size from that table. This table holds 25,000 to 30,000 clones, just under 95% found once. The rearrangement links TRBV24-1 to TRBJ2-2, with 7 positions matching TRBD1. The source material was peripheral blood. This receptor was obtained from a woman in her seventies with COVID-19, enrolled during active disease. The CDR3 spells CATRGVGSGLPGGGELFF. CDR3 DNA sequence: TGTGCCACCAGAGGAGTCGGCAGCGGACTCCCAGGGGGCGGGGAGCTGTTTTTT.